The 6 T cell receptor beta chains below come from one sample, sequenced in a study of T cells in Graves' hyperthyroidism and ophthalmopathy. It was RNA transcripts that yielded the amplified TCR beta CDR3 regions. Carried out on the TCR CDR3, a first-round RT-PCR used the HTBI primer set. One entry per CDR3 protein, called by TCRdb with MiXCR from the multiplex PCR reads. Among 560,000 or so distinct CDR3 sequences listed, about 20% were seen once. Material for sequencing was blood. Receptors originate from a man aged 40-55 years with Graves' ophthalmopathy.

The CDR3 loop reads CASSYEGPGANVLTF. CDR3 in DNA: TGTGCCAGCAGTTACGAGGGACCTGGGGCCAACGTCCTGACTTTC. This chain links TRBV6-9 with TRBJ2-6; D may match TRBD1 or TRBD2 (5 bases each). The CDR3 has 15 amino acids. The V gene lost 3 bases and the J gene lost 2 bases, with 8 bases spanning the gap. Germline-derived CDR1 and CDR2 are MNHGY and SVAAGI.

The rearrangement uses TRBV3-1 and TRBJ2-1; possible D gene TRBD2, 5 bases. The germline gives CDR1 LGHDT, CDR2 YNNKEL (reference sequence). The CDR3 is made up of 15 amino acids. V gave up 4 bases and J gave up 2 bases, with 12 bases separating them. CDR3 residues: CASSLSTTTYNEQFF. The CDR3 DNA follows: TGTGCCAGCAGCCTCTCAACGACTACCTACAATGAGCAGTTCTTC.

Concerning this clonotype: The junction departs from germline at one end; a sequencing error may be responsible. The V gene is TRBV3-1, the J gene TRBJ2-3; 8 bases map to TRBD2. Looked up from germline, CDR1 is LGHDT and CDR2 is YNNKEL (reference sequence). This CDR3 is built from 17 residues. The CDR3 DNA sequence: TGTGCCAGCAGCCAAGGAGTGAGAGCGGGAGTCCCAGATGCGCAGTATTTT. The encoded protein is CASSQGVRAGVPDAQYF.

The chain links TRBV5-1 to TRBJ2-3, with 11 bases fitting TRBD2. Losses at the gene ends were 1 base for V and 1 base for J; bases not matched to a gene: 2. Germline V gives CDR1 SGHRS, CDR2 YFSETQ. This CDR3 comprises 16 residues. CDR3 amino acids: CASSLKLAGGTDTQYF. The CDR3 region has the DNA TGCGCCAGCAGCTTGAAACTAGCGGGGGGCACAGATACGCAGTATTTT.

V and J are TRBV30 and TRBJ1-1, with TRBD1 as a possible D gene (5 bases). The germline gives CDR1 GTSNPN, CDR2 SVGIG (reference sequence). The CDR3 has 14 residues. The V end was cut by 0 bases, the J end by 1 base, with 9 bases between. This CDR3 is CAWSVQVGNTEAFF. CDR3 sequence (DNA): TGTGCCTGGAGTGTACAGGTAGGGAACACTGAAGCTTTCTTT.

The chain is built from TRBV20-1 and TRBJ1-2; 9 positions agree with TRBD1. CDR3 length equals 12 residues. Germline loops: CDR1 DFQATT, CDR2 SNEGSKA (reference sequence). After removal of 2 bases from V and 10 bases from J, the junction contained 5 bases not matched to a gene. CDR3 residues: CSARWTGVDYTF. In nucleotides, the CDR3 is TGCAGTGCTAGATGGACAGGGGTTGACTACACCTTC.